This T cell receptor beta chain was captured by sequencing in a study of T cells after yellow fever vaccination. About the study: Researchers used SMART-Seq v4 Ultra Low Input to prepare fractions that had low cell numbers.

The CDR3 extends over 16 amino acids. The V and J ends lost 4 bases and 0 bases, in that order; junction bases with no gene match: 8. Germline CDR1 MNHEY, CDR2 SMNVEV (reference sequence). The table lists this clonotype with many counts. TCRdb independently ran MiXCR on the 5' RACE reads; one entry per CDR3 protein. The top ten clones hold roughly 19% of a sample with roughly 330,000 distinct CDR3 sequences, about 6.9% of them seen once. Specimen: PBMCs, collected more than 35 days after the first yellow fever vaccination. The clonotype originates from a man aged 18 to 29 who received the YFV17D yellow fever vaccine. The chain employs TRBV27 and TRBJ1-2; 7 bases are shared with TRBD1. In DNA form, the CDR3 reads TGTGCCAGCAGTTCCCGTCGACAGGGACCTAACTATGGCTACACCTTC. It is translated as CASSSRRQGPNYGYTF.